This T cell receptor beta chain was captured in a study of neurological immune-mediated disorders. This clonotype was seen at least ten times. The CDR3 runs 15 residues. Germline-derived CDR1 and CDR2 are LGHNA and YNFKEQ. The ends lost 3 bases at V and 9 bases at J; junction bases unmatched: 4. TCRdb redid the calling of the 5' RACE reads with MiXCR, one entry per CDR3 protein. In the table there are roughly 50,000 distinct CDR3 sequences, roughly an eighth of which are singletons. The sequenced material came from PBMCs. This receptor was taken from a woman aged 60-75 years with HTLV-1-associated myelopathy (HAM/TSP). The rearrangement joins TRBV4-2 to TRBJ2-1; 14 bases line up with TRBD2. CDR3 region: CASSHVTSGRVEQFF. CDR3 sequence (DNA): TGTGCCAGCAGCCATGTGACTAGCGGGAGGGTTGAGCAGTTCTTC.